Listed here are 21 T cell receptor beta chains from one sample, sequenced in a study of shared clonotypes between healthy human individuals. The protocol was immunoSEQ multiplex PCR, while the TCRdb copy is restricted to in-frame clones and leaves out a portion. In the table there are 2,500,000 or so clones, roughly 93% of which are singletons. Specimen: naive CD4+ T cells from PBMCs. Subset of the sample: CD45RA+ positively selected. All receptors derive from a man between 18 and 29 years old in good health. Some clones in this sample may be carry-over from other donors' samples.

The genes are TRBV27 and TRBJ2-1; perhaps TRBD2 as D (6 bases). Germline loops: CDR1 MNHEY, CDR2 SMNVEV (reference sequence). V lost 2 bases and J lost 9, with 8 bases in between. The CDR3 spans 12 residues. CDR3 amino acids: CASSLLSGEQFF. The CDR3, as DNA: TGTGCCAGCAGTTTACTTAGCGGTGAGCAGTTCTTC.

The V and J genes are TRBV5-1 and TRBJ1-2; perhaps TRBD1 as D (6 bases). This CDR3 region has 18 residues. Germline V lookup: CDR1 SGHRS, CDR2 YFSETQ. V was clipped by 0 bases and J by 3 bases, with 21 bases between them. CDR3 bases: TGCGCCAGCAGCTTGGACCCCGGTCAACAGGGTTTTGACTATGGCTACACCTTC. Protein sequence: CASSLDPGQQGFDYGYTF.

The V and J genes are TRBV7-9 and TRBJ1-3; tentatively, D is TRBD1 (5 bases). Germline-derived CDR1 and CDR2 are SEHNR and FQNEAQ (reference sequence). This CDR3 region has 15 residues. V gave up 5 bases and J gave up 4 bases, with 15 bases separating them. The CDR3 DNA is TGTGCCAGCAGCCCGCCTGGGGGAGCGGGAAACACCATATATTTT. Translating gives CASSPPGGAGNTIYF.

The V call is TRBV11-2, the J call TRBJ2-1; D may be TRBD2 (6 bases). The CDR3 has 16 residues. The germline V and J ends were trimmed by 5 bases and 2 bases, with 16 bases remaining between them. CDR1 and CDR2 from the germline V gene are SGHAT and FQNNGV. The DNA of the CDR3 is TGTGCCAGCAGCCGCTTTGGCGGGATGACCTACAATGAGCAGTTCTTC. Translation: CASSRFGGMTYNEQFF. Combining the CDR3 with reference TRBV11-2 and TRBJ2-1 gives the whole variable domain EAGVAQSPRYKIIEKRQSVAFWCNPISGHATLYWYQQILGQGPKLLIQFQNNGVVDDSQLPKDRFSAERLKGVDSTLKIQPAKLEDSAVYLCASSRFGGMTYNEQFFGPGTRLTVL.

CDR3 bases: TGTGCCAGCAGCTTGAGAGGGCAAGGCACTGAAGCTTTCTTT. Protein sequence: CASSLRGQGTEAFF. The J gene is TRBJ1-1, the V gene TRBV6-1, with D uncertain. The CDR3 sequence is 14 residues long. V lost 6 bases to trimming and J lost 4 bases, with 15 bases between them. CDR1 and CDR2 (germline): MNHNS, SASEGT.

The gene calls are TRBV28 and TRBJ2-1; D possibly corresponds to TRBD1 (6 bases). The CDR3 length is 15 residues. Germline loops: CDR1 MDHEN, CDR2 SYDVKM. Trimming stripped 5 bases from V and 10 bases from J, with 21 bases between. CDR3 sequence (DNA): TGTGCCAGCAGTATGGCGGGCGTGTATAGGGGGGAGCAGTTCTTC. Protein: CASSMAGVYRGEQFF.

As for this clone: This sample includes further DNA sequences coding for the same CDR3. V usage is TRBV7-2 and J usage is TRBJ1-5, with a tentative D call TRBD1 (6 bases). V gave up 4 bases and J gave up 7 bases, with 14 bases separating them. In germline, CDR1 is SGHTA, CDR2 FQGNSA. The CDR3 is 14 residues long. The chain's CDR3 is CASSSQGGGQPQHF. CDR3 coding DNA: TGTGCCAGCAGCTCACAGGGAGGCGGACAGCCCCAGCATTTT.

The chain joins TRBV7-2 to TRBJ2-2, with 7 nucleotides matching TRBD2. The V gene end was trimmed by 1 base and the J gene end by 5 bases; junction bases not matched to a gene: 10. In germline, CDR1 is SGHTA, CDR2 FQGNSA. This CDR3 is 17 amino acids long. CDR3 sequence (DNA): TGTGCCAGCAGCTTAGTTGGGGCGGGAGTGGGGACCGGGGAGCTGTTTTTT. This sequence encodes CASSLVGAGVGTGELFF.

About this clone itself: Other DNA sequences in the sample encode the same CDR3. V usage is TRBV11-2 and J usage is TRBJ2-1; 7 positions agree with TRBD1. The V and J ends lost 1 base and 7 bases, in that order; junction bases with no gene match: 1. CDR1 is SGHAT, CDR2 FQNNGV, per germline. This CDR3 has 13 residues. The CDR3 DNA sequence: TGTGCCAGCAGCTTAGGACAGGGTAATGAGCAGTTCTTC. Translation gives CASSLGQGNEQFF.

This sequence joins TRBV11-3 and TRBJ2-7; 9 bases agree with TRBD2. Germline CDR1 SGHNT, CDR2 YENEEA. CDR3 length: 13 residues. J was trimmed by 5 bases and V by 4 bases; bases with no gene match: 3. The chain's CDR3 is CASSSAGGNEQYF. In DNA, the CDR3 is TGTGCCAGCAGCTCGGCGGGAGGGAACGAGCAGTACTTC. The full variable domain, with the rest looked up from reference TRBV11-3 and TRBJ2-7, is EAGVVQSPRYKIIEKKQPVAFWCNPISGHNTLYWYLQNLGQGPELLIRYENEEAVDDSQLPKDRFSAERLKGVDSTLKIQPAELGDSAVYLCASSSAGGNEQYFGPGTRLTVT.

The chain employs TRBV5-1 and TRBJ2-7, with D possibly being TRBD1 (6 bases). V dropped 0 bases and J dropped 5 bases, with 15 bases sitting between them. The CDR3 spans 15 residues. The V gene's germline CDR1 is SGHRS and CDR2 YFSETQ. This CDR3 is CASSLADRQANEQYF. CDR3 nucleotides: TGCGCCAGCAGCTTGGCCGACCGACAGGCCAACGAGCAGTACTTC.

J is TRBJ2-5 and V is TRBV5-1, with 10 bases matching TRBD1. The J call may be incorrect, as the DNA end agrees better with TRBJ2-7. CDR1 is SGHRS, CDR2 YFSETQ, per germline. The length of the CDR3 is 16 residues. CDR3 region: CASSTGQGGTVYEQYF. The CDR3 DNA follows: TGCGCCAGCAGCACCGGACAGGGGGGAACTGTCTACGAGCAGTACTTC.

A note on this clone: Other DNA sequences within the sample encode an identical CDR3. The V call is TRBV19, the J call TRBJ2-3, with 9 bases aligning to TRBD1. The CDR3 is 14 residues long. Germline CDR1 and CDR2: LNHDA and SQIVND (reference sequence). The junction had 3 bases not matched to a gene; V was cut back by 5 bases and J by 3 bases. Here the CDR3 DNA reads TGTGCCAGTAGTTTACAGGGGGCTACAGATACGCAGTATTTT. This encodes CASSLQGATDTQYF.

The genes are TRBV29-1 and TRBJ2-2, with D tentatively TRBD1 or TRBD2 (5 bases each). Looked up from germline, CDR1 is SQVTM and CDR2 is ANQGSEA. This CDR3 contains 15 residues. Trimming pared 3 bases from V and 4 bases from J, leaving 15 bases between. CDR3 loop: CSVESQGVSTGELFF. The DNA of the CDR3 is TGCAGCGTTGAGTCGCAGGGAGTCAGCACCGGGGAGCTGTTTTTT.

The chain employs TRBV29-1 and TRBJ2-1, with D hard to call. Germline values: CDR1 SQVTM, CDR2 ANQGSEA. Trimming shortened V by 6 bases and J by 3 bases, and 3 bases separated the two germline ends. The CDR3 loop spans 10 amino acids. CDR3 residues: CSVHYNEQFF. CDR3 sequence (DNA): TGCAGCGTCCACTACAATGAGCAGTTCTTC.

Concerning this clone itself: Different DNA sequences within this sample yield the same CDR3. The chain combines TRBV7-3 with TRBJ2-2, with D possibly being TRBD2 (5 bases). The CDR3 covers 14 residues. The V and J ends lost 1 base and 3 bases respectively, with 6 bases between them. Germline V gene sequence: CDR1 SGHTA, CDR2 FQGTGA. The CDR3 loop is CASSLNGDTGELFF. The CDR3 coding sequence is TGTGCCAGCAGCTTAAACGGGGACACCGGGGAGCTGTTTTTT.

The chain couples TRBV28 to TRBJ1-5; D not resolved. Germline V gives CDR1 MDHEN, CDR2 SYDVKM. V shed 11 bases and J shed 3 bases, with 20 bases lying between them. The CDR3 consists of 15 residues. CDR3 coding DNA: TGTGCCTCCCAGGCCACAGACTCGTTCAATCAGCCCCAGCATTTT. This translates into CASQATDSFNQPQHF.

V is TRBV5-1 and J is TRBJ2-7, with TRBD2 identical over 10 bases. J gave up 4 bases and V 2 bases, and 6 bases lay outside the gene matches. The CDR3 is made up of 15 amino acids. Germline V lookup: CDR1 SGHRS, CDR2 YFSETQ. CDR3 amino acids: CASSFLAGALYEQYF. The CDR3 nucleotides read TGCGCCAGCAGCTTCCTAGCGGGAGCCTTGTACGAGCAGTACTTC.

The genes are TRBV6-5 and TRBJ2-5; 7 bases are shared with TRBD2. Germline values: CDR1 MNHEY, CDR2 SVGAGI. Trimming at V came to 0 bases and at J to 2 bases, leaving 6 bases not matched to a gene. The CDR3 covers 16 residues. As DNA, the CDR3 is TGTGCCAGCAGTTACTCCACCGCAGCGGGGCAAGAGACCCAGTACTTC. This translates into CASSYSTAAGQETQYF.

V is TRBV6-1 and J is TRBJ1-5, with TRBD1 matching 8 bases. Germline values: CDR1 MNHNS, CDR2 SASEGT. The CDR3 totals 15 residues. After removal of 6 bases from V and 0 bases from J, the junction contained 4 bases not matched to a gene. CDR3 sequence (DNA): TGTGCCAGCAGGCGACAGGGGTATAGCAATCAGCCCCAGCATTTT. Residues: CASRRQGYSNQPQHF.

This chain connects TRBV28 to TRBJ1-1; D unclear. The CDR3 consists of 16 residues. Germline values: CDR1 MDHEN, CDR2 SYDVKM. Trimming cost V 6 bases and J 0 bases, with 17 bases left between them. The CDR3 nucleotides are TGTGCCAGCAGCCCCGGAACCGTCCTGATGAACACTGAAGCTTTCTTT. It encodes CASSPGTVLMNTEAFF.